This TCR beta chain was recovered during a study of T cell responses to AZD1222 COVID-19 vaccine. This CDR3 has 14 amino acids. The germline V gene has CDR1 MNHEY and CDR2 SVGEGT. For this clone: The germline gene is not matched at one end of the junction; a read error may be the cause.

This table comes from immunoSEQ multiplex PCR, and its TCRdb copy is limited to in-frame clones, with some not included. The sample holds 64,000 or so clones; 65% to 85% are singletons and the top ten take under 8%. The J gene is TRBJ2-3, the V gene TRBV6-2 or TRBV6-3; D unclear. The sample here was peripheral blood, taken on day 0 of AZD1222 vaccination. This TCR was recovered from an adult in good health. The CDR3 reads CASSPVAFTNTQYF. Written as DNA, the CDR3 is TGTGCCAGCAGTCCCGTAGCTTTCACAAATACGCAGTATTTT.